These 17 T cell receptor beta chains share one sample of origin, sequenced in a study of blood T cell repertoires in COVID-19. The assay was immunoSEQ multiplex PCR, and TCRdb's table has in-frame clones only and misses some. Of about 160,000 clones in the sample, around 85% are singletons; the top ten hold 6.9%. Sample: peripheral blood. All receptors come from a man aged 80 or over with COVID-19, enrolled during active disease.

V is TRBV5-1 and J is TRBJ2-7; 10 positions match TRBD1. V was clipped by 1 base and J by 2 bases; unmatched bases: 3. The CDR3 contains 15 residues. CDR1 and CDR2 (germline): SGHRS, YFSETQ. This CDR3 is CASSLFGQGAYEQYF. CDR3 bases: TGCGCCAGCAGCTTGTTCGGACAGGGGGCCTACGAGCAGTACTTC.

CDR3 bases: TGTGCCAGCAGTTACACTAGCGGGGGGCCCCTCGATACGCAGTATTTT. This encodes CASSYTSGGPLDTQYF. The gene calls are TRBV6-5 and TRBJ2-3; TRBD2 matches 12 bases. This CDR3 spans 16 amino acids. V lost 2 bases to trimming and J lost 6 bases; unmatched junction nucleotides: 6. From germline, CDR1 is MNHEY and CDR2 SVGAGI.

This clone was detected only once. The V gene is TRBV3-1 (or the pseudogene TRBV3-2), the J gene TRBJ2-7; 7 bases map to TRBD1. Germline V CDR1 and CDR2: LGHDT, YNNKEL (reference sequence). The V gene end was trimmed by 2 bases and the J gene end by 6 bases; junction bases not matched to a gene: 1. This CDR3 comprises 12 residues. As DNA, the CDR3 is TGTGCCAGCAGCCAAACAGGGGTCGAGCAGTACTTC. Protein: CASSQTGVEQYF.

This clone was recorded a few times. CDR3 loop: CASSLGQGHQPQHF. CDR3 DNA sequence: TGTGCCAGCAGCCTAGGACAGGGTCATCAGCCCCAGCATTTT. The chain employs TRBV5-5 and TRBJ1-5; TRBD1 agrees at 8 bases. CDR1 is SGHKS, CDR2 YYEKEE, per germline (reference sequence). Trimming took 4 bases from V and 5 from J; bases not matched to a gene: 5. CDR3 length: 14 residues.

In DNA form, the CDR3 reads TGTGCCAGCACCATGTCTAGCAATCAGCCCCAGCATTTT. Amino acids: CASTMSSNQPQHF. This chain joins TRBV6-5 and TRBJ1-5; D uncertain. CDR1 is MNHEY, CDR2 SVGAGI, per germline. The ends were cut back, 7 bases at V and 0 bases at J, with 7 bases in the middle. The CDR3 loop spans 13 amino acids.

V gene TRBV5-1 combines with J gene TRBJ2-5; TRBD1 matches 9 bases. The CDR3 has 15 residues. Germline values: CDR1 SGHRS, CDR2 YFSETQ. Trimming at V came to 3 bases and at J to 3 bases, leaving 6 bases not matched to a gene. The CDR3 bases are TGCGCCAGCAGCTGGGGGGACAGGGCCGAAGAGACCCAGTACTTC. Translating it yields CASSWGDRAEETQYF.

This clone was observed a handful of times. In DNA, the CDR3 is TGTGCCAGCAGTGAAATGGCAGGGGAGTTGTACGAGCAGTACTTC. The encoded protein is CASSEMAGELYEQYF. The chain is built from TRBV6-1 and TRBJ2-7, with D possibly being TRBD1 (6 bases). Germline-derived CDR1 and CDR2 are MNHNS and SASEGT. CDR3 length: 15 amino acids. Trimming left V 2 bases short and J 4 bases short, with 15 bases between.

This clone was observed a few times. The chain is built from TRBV12-5 and TRBJ1-2; TRBD1 might be the D (5 bases). Trimming stripped 3 bases from V and 4 bases from J, with 15 bases between. Germline V gives CDR1 LGHNT, CDR2 FRNRAP. The CDR3 runs to 15 residues. CDR3 residues: CASGLARAWSYGYTF. The DNA of the CDR3 is TGTGCTAGTGGTTTAGCCAGGGCTTGGAGCTATGGCTACACCTTC.

The genes are TRBV4-1 and TRBJ2-5, with D possibly matching TRBD1 (6 bases). Germline V gives CDR1 MGHRA, CDR2 YSYEKL. The CDR3 runs 13 residues. Trimming took 4 bases from V and 1 from J, leaving 7 bases between them. The DNA of the CDR3 is TGCGCCAGCAGCCGGGGGCCCCAAGAGACCCAGTACTTC. Translation gives CASSRGPQETQYF.

V is TRBV7-3 and J is TRBJ2-5; 9 bases fit TRBD1. In germline, CDR1 is SGHTA, CDR2 FQGTGA. The CDR3 runs 14 residues. After removal of 4 bases from V and 7 bases from J, the junction contained 7 bases not matched to a gene. In DNA form, the CDR3 reads TGTGCCAGCAGCTCAGGACAGGGGAGGGGGACCCAGTACTTC. Protein: CASSSGQGRGTQYF.

V is TRBV7-9 and J is TRBJ2-7, with D unresolved. The V and J ends lost 4 bases and 1 base respectively, with 5 bases between them. Germline CDR1 is SEHNR and CDR2 is FQNEAQ (reference sequence). This CDR3 spans 12 amino acids. In nucleotides, the CDR3 is TGTGCCAGCAGCTCCCTTTCCTACGAGCAGTACTTC. Translation: CASSSLSYEQYF.

The chain employs TRBV10-3 and TRBJ2-3, with 10 bases lining up with TRBD1. Looked up from germline, CDR1 is ENHRY and CDR2 is SYGVKD. This CDR3 is 14 amino acids long. J lost 6 bases, V lost 5 bases, and 5 bases had no gene match. In nucleotides, the CDR3 is TGTGCCATCAGTAAAGGGACAGGGGATGATACGCAGTATTTT. Protein sequence: CAISKGTGDDTQYF.

The chain employs TRBV5-1 and TRBJ1-5; 7 bases align to TRBD1. The CDR3 totals 13 residues. The trim removed 1 base at V and 8 bases at J, leaving 3 bases unmatched. Germline CDR1 SGHRS, CDR2 YFSETQ. CDR3 sequence: CASSLTGEEPQHF. The DNA for the CDR3 is TGCGCCAGCAGCTTGACAGGGGAAGAGCCCCAGCATTTT.

This rearrangement joins TRBV28 to TRBJ1-2; 8 positions agree with TRBD1. The CDR3 totals 12 residues. V trimming: 10 bases; J trimming: 5 bases; junction bases outside the gene matches: 6. Germline V gives CDR1 MDHEN, CDR2 SYDVKM. CDR3 sequence reads: CANSDRVYGYTF. Written as DNA, the CDR3 is TGTGCCAACTCGGACAGGGTTTATGGCTACACCTTC.

V is TRBV7-2 and J is TRBJ2-1; 7 bases are shared with TRBD1. Germline lookup yields CDR1 SGHTA and CDR2 FQGNSA. CDR3 size: 12 residues. The trim removed 1 base at V and 13 bases at J, leaving 4 bases unmatched. The CDR3 protein is CASSLGGQRQFF. The CDR3 nucleotides read TGTGCCAGCAGCTTAGGGGGACAGAGACAGTTCTTC.

This clone was seen a single time. CDR3 protein: CASSSDRQGARTEAFF. CDR3 coding DNA: TGTGCCAGCAGCTCCGATAGGCAGGGGGCGCGCACTGAAGCTTTCTTT. V usage is TRBV7-2 and J usage is TRBJ1-1; 8 nucleotides line up with TRBD1. The CDR3 is made up of 16 amino acids. V lost 4 bases, J lost 4 bases, and 11 bases stayed unmatched. Germline V gene data show CDR1 as SGHTA and CDR2 as FQGNSA.

This sequence joins TRBV7-2 and TRBJ1-5, with TRBD1 matching over 9 bases. The V segment lost 1 base and the J segment 2 bases; nucleotides outside the gene matches: 6. CDR1 is SGHTA, CDR2 FQGNSA, per germline. The CDR3 has 17 amino acids. The CDR3 here is CASSLDVGQGGNQPQHF. CDR3 coding DNA: TGTGCCAGCAGCTTAGATGTGGGACAGGGAGGCAATCAGCCCCAGCATTTT. Full variable domain (rest looked up from reference TRBV7-2 and TRBJ1-5): GAGVSQSPSNKVTEKGKDVELRCDPISGHTALYWYRQSLGQGLEFLIYFQGNSAPDKSGLPSDRFSAERTGGSVSTLTIQRTQQEDSAVYLCASSLDVGQGGNQPQHFGDGTRLSIL.